This T cell receptor beta chain appears in the sequencing data of a study of T-cell memory formation after mild COVID-19. The CDR3 loop spans 16 amino acids. Germline V gives CDR1 KGHSH, CDR2 LQKENI. The junction had 6 bases not matched to a gene; V was cut back by 0 bases and J by 3 bases. TCRdb used MiXCR to reprocess the 5' RACE reads, holding one entry per CDR3 protein. The table includes approximately 290,000 distinct CDR3 sequences, around a sixth detected once. The clonotype originates from a man aged 18 to 29 who had mild COVID-19 (a few samples of this study predate the infection). Cell type and time point are not known. Material: PBMCs or a T cell subset sorted from them (not recorded which). The chain recombines TRBV18 with TRBJ2-3, with 7 bases identical to TRBD2. CDR3 sequence (DNA): TGTGCCAGCTCACCACCGGTCGCGGGGGAGACAGATACGCAGTATTTT. Encoded protein: CASSPPVAGETDTQYF. The whole variable domain, remainder taken from reference TRBV18 and TRBJ2-3, is NAGVMQNPRHLVRRRGQEARLRCSPMKGHSHVYWYRQLPEEGLKFMVYLQKENIIDESGMPKERFSAEFPKEGPSILRIQQVVRGDSAAYFCASSPPVAGETDTQYFGPGTRLTVL.